A single sample gave rise to the 5 T cell receptor beta chains below, sequenced in a study of blood T cells in healthy people across ages. Together with a sample-barcoded 5' primer, a J-beta primer mix was included in a second PCR lasting roughly 6 to 12 cycles. TCRdb reanalysed the 5' RACE reads using MiXCR and keeps one entry per CDR3 protein. Of some 640,000 distinct CDR3 sequences in the sample, around 45% were seen once. The sample taken for sequencing was blood. Receptors originate from a woman in her sixties in good health.

This clonotype was observed at least ten times. This chain links TRBV4-2 with TRBJ2-1, with 7 bases aligning to TRBD2. Germline V gene data show CDR1 as LGHNA and CDR2 as YNFKEQ. Losses at the gene ends were 1 base for V and 6 bases for J; bases not matched to a gene: 6. The CDR3 is made up of 15 amino acids. The CDR3 region has the DNA TGTGCCAGCAGCCAAGGAGTGGCTAGCGGCAATGAGCAGTTCTTC. Encoded protein: CASSQGVASGNEQFF.

This chain uses TRBV20-1 with TRBJ1-1; 7 bases match TRBD1. Germline V gene sequence: CDR1 DFQATT, CDR2 SNEGSKA (reference sequence). J lost 1 base, V lost 6 bases, and 8 bases had no gene match. The CDR3 totals 14 residues. CDR3 in amino acids: CSADRTGWNTEAFF. The CDR3 nucleotides read TGCAGTGCAGACCGGACAGGATGGAACACTGAAGCTTTCTTT.

For this clonotype: The junction does not match germline at one end; this may be a read error. The gene calls are TRBV15 and TRBJ1-4; 7 nucleotides line up with TRBD1. CDR1 LNHNV and CDR2 YYDKDF come from the germline V gene (reference sequence). This CDR3 spans 16 amino acids. The CDR3 region is CATGRDQTGANEKLFF. The DNA of the CDR3 is TGTGCCACCGGCAGAGACCAAACAGGGGCTAATGAAAAACTGTTTTTT.

J is TRBJ2-3 and V is TRBV27; D remains unclear. Germline V gene data show CDR1 as MNHEY and CDR2 as SMNVEV (reference sequence). The V end lost 0 bases, the J end lost 0 bases, and 7 bases lay between the germline ends. The CDR3 is 15 residues long. The CDR3 bases are TGTGCCAGCAGTTTATCGGTGTCCAGCACAGATACGCAGTATTTT. This translates into CASSLSVSSTDTQYF.

This chain links TRBV28 with TRBJ2-7; D not resolved. Germline CDR1 and CDR2: MDHEN and SYDVKM. V lost 2 bases and J lost 4, with 12 bases in between. The CDR3 sequence is 14 residues long. The CDR3 spells CASSLNYRIYEQYF. CDR3 nucleotides: TGTGCCAGCAGTTTAAACTACAGAATTTACGAGCAGTACTTC.